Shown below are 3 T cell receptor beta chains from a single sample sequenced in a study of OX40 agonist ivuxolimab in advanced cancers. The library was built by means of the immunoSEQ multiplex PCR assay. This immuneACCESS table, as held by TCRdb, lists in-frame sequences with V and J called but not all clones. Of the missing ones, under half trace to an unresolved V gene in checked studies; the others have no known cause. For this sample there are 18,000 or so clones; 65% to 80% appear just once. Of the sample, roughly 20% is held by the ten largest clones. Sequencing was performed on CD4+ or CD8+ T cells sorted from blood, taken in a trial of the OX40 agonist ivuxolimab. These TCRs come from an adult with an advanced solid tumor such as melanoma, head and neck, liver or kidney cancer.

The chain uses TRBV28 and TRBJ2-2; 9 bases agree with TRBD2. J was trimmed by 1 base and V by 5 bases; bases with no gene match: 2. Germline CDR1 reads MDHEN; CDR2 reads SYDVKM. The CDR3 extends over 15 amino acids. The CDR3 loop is CASSPTSGNTGELFF. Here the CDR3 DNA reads TGTGCCAGCAGTCCGACTAGCGGGAACACCGGGGAGCTGTTTTTT.

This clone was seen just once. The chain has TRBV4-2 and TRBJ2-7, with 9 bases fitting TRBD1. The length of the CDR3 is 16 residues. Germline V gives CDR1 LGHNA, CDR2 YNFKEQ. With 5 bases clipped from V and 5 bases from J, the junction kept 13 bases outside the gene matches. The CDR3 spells CASSTGTGLRRDEQYF. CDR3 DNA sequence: TGTGCCAGCAGCACGGGGACAGGGCTAAGGAGGGACGAGCAGTACTTC.

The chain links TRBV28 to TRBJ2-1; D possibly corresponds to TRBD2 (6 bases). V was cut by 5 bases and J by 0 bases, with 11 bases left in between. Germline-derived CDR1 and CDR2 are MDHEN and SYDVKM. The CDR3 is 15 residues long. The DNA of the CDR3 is TGTGCCAGCAGTCCGGAGGGGAGCTCCTACAATGAGCAGTTCTTC. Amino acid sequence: CASSPEGSSYNEQFF.